This T cell receptor beta chain emerged from a study of glioma-infiltrating T cells. This clonotype was observed at least ten times. TCR alpha and beta CDR3 regions were amplified from RNA using iRepertoire nested multiplex PCR. A single record per CDR3 protein comes from TCRdb applying MiXCR to the multiplex PCR reads. The table lists approximately 190,000 distinct CDR3 sequences, approximately 30% of them singletons, with around 20% in the top ten. This CDR3 contains 15 residues. Trimming removed 4 bases from V and 7 bases from J, with 17 bases in between. CDR1 is SGHTA, CDR2 FQGNSA, per germline. V and J are TRBV7-2 and TRBJ1-5; no clear D gene. Sequencing was done on a sample of glioma tissue, nonneoplastic brain tissue, or PBMCs (not recorded which). The origin of this receptor is a human donor with low-grade glioma or glioblastoma, undergoing nonglioma brain surgery, or in good health (not recorded which). The CDR3 protein is CASSSLIGSTQPQHF. The DNA for the CDR3 is TGTGCCAGCAGCTCCCTTATAGGGTCGACGCAGCCCCAGCATTTT.